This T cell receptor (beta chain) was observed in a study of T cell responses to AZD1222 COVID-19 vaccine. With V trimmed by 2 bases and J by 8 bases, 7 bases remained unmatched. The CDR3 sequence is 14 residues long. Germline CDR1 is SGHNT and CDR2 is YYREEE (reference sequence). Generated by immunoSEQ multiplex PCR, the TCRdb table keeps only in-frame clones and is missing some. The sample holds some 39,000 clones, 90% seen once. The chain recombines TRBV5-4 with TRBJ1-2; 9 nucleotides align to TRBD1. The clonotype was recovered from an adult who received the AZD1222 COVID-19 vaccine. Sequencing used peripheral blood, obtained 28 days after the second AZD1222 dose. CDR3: CASSLQGAFDGYTF. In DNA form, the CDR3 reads TGTGCCAGCAGCTTACAGGGGGCGTTCGACGGCTACACCTTC.